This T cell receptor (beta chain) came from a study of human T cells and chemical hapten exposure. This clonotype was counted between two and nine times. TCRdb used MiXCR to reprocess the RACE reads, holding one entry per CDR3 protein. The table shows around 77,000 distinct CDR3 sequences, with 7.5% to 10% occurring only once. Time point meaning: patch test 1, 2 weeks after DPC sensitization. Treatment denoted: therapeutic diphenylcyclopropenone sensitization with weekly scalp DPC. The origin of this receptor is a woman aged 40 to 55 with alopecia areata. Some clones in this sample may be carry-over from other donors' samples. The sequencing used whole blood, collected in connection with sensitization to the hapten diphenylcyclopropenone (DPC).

Here the CDR3 reads CASSQERGGLQPQHF. CDR3 sequence (DNA): TGTGCCAGCAGCCAGGAACGTGGGGGGCTTCAGCCCCAGCATTTT. This chain uses TRBV4-2 with TRBJ1-5; the D gene is possibly TRBD1 (6 bases). V gave up 3 bases and J gave up 6 bases, with 15 bases separating them. Germline lookup yields CDR1 LGHNA and CDR2 YNFKEQ. The length of the CDR3 is 15 residues.